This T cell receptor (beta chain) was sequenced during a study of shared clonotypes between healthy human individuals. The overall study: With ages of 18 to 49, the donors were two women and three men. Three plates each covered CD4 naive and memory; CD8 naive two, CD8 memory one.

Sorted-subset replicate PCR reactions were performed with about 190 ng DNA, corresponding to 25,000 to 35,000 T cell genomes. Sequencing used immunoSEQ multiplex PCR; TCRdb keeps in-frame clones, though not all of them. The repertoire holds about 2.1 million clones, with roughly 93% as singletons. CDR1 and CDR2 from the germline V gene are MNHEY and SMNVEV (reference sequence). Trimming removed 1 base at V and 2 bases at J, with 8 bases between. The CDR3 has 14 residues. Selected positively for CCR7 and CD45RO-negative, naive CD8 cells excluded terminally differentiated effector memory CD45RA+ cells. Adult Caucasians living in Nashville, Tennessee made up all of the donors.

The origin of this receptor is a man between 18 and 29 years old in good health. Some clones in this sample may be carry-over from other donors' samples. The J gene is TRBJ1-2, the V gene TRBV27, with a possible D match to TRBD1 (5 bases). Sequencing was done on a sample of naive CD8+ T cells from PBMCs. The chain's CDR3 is CASSLLRGNYGYTF. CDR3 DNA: TGTGCCAGCAGTTTATTACGGGGGAACTATGGCTACACCTTC.